This T cell receptor (beta chain) is from a study of read filtering for tumor transcriptome and immune sequencing. About the research overall: RNA-seq yielded only about 85 to 1273 TCR reads, IR-seq about 4 to 10.27 million.

Molecular barcoded adaptors covering alpha/delta and beta/gamma chains were used on around 400 ng RNA. TCRdb re-derived calls from the reads in MiXCR, one entry per CDR3 protein. The sample lists around 30,000 distinct CDR3 sequences, about 18% occurring once. This CDR3 region has 11 residues. The germline V gene has CDR1 MNHEY and CDR2 SVGEGT. A word on this clonotype: At one of its ends the junction is not consistent with the germline gene, which may arise from a read error.

The origin of this receptor is a donor at least 40 years old with multiple myeloma. This chain links TRBV6-2 or TRBV6-3 with TRBJ2-1, with no clear D. Sequenced: a population of CD138-negative cells sorted from bone marrow. The CDR3 nucleotides are TGTGCCGGCAGCTACTCTTATGAGCAGTTCTTC. As protein: CAGSYSYEQFF.